These T cell receptor beta chains were read from a single sample in a study of cytomegalovirus exposure and HLA in healthy donors. The table came from immunoSEQ multiplex PCR; TCRdb's copy has only in-frame clones and leaves some out. The table records roughly 89,000 clones, over 55% of them present only once. Sequenced sample: PBMCs. The receptors come from a woman between 50 and 59 years old in good health and CMV-seropositive. Both conserved end residues are part of each CDR3.

len | v_gene | CDR3aa
15 | TRBV5-6 | CASSFMQNYNSPLHF
15 | TRBV7-9 | CSSSLVGARTGELFF
14 | TRBV5-6 | CASSFGRGPREQFF
15 | TRBV5-1 | CASSLEIREGNEQFF
14 | TRBV7-2 | CASSISGGGGELFF
13 | TRBV25-1 | CASRGTGVYEQYF
14 | TRBV5-1 | CASSFTRGRETQYF
16 | TRBV2 | CASSERGLAGGGTQYF
16 | TRBV18 | CASSPPATGDTYEQYF
15 | TRBV4-3 | CASSQERSGDNGYTF
17 | TRBV28 | CASSSVTGRSVNTEAFF
11 | TRBV28 | CASSPRGEAFF
15 | TRBV7-8 | CASSLGAGGRDEQYF
14 | TRBV29-1 | CSVVNTGDHYGYTF
15 | TRBV9 | CASSVDRTYNSPLHF
15 | TRBV4-1 | CASSHEGQGFRGYTF
14 | TRBV19 | CASTDFVAKNIQYF
15 | TRBV19 | CASSMTAGNTDTQYF
15 | TRBV19 | CASSMSREVFREQYF
16 | TRBV5-1 | CASSYWSTGINEKLFF
15 | TRBV7-9 | CASSPREGTNEKLFF
15 | TRBV28 | CASSLGGTGVQPQHF
15 | TRBV6-4 | CASSDPLWGGYGYTF
14 | TRBV6-5 | CASSYVRGDEKLFF
15 | TRBV5-6 | CASSRLQGRSEGYTF
16 | TRBV29-1 | CSVEGGQGISGNTIYF
13 | TRBV2 | CASVRVTGSPLHF
11 | TRBV7-9 | CASSPTRTQYF
14 | TRBV4-3 | CASSPYGGVEKLFF
14 | TRBV9 | CASSVEDSTTEAFF
15 | TRBV7-7 | CASSPLQGFQETQYF
15 | TRBV2 | CASAPGHSSYNEQFF
17 | TRBV7-9 | CASSPQKGQGRGETQYF
14 | TRBV6-6 | CASSPDSQGWELFF
15 | TRBV6-5 | CASSNPSGVFYEQYF
15 | TRBV4-1 | CASSQEPGGFSPLHF
15 | TRBV6-5 | CASTGGREGGEKLFF
17 | TRBV4-3 | CASSQEGSVATNEKLFF
15 | TRBV4-1 | CASSQAGGTDYGYTF
12 | TRBV28 | CASAGGNYGYTF
16 | TRBV27 | CASSPSTGDRSYEQYF
15 | TRBV5-1 | CASSPDRATTDTQYF
16 | TRBV5-1 | CASSLGQGASSYEQYF
14 | TRBV6-5 | CASSYGGENNEQFF
16 | TRBV11-3 | CASSSGTGLSTDTQYF
15 | TRBV30 | CAWSVPGGRPYEQYF
14 | TRBV28 | CASSSPRANYGYTF
14 | TRBV9 | CASSVGGGSGEAFF
13 | TRBV2 | CASLPAANTEAFF